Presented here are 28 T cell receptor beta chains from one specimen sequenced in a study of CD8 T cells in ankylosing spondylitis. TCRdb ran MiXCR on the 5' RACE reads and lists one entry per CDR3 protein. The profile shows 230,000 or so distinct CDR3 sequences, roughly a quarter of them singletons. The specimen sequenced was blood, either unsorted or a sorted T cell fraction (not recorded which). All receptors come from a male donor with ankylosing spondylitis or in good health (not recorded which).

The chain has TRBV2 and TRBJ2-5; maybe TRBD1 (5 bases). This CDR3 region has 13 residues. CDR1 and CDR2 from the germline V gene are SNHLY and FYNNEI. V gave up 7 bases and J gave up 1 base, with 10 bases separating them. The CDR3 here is CASNRQLQETQYF. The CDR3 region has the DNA TGTGCCAGCAATAGACAGCTCCAAGAGACCCAGTACTTC.

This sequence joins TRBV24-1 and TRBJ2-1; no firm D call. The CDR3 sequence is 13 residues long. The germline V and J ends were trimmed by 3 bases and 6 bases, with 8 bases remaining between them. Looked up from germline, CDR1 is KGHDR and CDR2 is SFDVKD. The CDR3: CATSDPTVNEQFF. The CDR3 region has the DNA TGTGCCACCAGTGATCCGACCGTCAATGAGCAGTTCTTC.

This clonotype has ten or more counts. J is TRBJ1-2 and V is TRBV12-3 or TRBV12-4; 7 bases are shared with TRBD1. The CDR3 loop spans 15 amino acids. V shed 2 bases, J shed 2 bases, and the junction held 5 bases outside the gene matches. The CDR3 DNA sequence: TGTGCCAGCAGTTTATCAGGGGGAAGAAACTATGGCTACACCTTC. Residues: CASSLSGGRNYGYTF.

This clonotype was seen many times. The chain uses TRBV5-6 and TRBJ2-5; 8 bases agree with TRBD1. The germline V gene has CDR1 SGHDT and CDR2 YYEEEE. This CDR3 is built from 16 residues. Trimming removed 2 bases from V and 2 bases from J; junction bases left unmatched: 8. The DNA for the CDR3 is TGTGCCAGCAGCTTTGGACAGGGTCGGAGACAAGAGACCCAGTACTTC. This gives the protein CASSFGQGRRQETQYF.

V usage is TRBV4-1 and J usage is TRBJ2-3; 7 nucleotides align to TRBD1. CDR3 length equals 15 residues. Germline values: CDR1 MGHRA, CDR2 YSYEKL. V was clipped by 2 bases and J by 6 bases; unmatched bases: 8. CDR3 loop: CASSQPYRGSDTQYF. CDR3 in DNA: TGCGCCAGCAGCCAACCCTACAGGGGATCGGATACGCAGTATTTT.

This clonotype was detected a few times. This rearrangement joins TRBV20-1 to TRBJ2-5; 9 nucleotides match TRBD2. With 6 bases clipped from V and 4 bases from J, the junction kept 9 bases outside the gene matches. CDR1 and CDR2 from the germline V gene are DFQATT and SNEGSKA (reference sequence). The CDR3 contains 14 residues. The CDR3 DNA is TGCAGTGCACCGAAATCTAGCGGGGTAGAGACCCAGTACTTC. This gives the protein CSAPKSSGVETQYF.

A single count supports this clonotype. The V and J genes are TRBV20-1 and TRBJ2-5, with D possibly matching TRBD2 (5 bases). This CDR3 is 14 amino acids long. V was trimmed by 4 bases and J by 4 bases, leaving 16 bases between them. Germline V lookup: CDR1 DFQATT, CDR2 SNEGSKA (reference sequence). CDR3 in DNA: TGCAGTGCTACGGGTTGGCAAGGAGGAGAGACCCAGTACTTC. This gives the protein CSATGWQGGETQYF.

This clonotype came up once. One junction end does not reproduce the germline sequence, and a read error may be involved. CDR3 loop: CTSSGDRGQDTQYF. DNA for the CDR3: TGTACCAGCAGTGGGGACAGGGGGCAAGATACGCAGTATTTT. This chain links TRBV12-3 or TRBV12-4 with TRBJ2-3; 12 nucleotides align to TRBD1. This CDR3 has 14 residues.

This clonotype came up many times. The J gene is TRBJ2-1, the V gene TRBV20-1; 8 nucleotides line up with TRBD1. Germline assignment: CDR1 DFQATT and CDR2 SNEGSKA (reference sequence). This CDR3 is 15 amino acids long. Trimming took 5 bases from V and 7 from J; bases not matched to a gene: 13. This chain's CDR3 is CSAHHAGQGGNEQFF. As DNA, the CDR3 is TGCAGTGCTCACCATGCTGGACAGGGAGGAAATGAGCAGTTCTTC.

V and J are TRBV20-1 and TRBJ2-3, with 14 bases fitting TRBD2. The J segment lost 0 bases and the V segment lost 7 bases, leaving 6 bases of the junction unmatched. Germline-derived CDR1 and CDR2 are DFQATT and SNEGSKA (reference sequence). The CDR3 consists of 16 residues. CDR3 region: CSVHGLAGGSTDTQYF. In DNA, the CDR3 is TGCAGTGTCCACGGACTAGCGGGGGGAAGCACAGATACGCAGTATTTT.

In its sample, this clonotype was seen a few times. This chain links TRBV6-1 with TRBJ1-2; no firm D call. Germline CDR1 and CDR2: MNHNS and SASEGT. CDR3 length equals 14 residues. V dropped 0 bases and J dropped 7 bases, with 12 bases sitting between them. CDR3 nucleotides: TGTGCCAGCAGTGAAGCGCTTTTGTCGGCTGGCTACACCTTC. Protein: CASSEALLSAGYTF.

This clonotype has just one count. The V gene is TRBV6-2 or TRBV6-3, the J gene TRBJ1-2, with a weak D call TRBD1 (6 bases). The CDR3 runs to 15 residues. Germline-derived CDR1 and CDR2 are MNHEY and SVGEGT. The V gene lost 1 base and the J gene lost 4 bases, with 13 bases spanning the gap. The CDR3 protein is CASSYYRVPSYGYTF. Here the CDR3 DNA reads TGTGCCAGCAGTTACTACAGGGTACCGAGCTATGGCTACACCTTC.

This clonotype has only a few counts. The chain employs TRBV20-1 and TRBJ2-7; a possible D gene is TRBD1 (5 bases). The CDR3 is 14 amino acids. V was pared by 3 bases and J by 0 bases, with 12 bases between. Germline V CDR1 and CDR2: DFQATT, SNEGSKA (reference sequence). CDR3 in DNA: TGCAGTGCTAGGTCCGGACACCTCTCCTACGAGCAGTACTTC. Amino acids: CSARSGHLSYEQYF.

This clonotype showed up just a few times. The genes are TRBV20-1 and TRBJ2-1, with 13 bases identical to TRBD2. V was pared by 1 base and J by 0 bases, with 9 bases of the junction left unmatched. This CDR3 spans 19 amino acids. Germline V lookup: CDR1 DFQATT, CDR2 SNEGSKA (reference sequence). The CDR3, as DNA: TGCAGTGCTAGAGCCGGGACTAGCGGGGTGTCGAGCTCCTACAATGAGCAGTTCTTC. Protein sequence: CSARAGTSGVSSSYNEQFF.

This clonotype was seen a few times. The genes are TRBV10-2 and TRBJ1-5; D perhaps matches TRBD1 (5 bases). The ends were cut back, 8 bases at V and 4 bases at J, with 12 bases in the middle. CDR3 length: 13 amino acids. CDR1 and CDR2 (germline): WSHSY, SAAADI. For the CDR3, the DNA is TGCGCCAGCGGGGTTCAGGGAAATCAGCCCCAGCATTTT. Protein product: CASGVQGNQPQHF.

The CDR3 bases are TGTGCCAGCAGCTCCCTAGCGGGGGCCTCCTACGAGCAGTACTTC. As protein: CASSSLAGASYEQYF. The chain uses TRBV7-2 and TRBJ2-7, with TRBD2 matching 10 bases. CDR3 length: 15 amino acids. Germline V gene data show CDR1 as SGHTA and CDR2 as FQGNSA. Losses at the gene ends were 4 bases for V and 0 bases for J; bases not matched to a gene: 3.

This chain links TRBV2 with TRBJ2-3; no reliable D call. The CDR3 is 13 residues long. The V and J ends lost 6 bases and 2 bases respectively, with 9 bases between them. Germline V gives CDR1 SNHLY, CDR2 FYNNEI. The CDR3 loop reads CASSEPYTDTQYF. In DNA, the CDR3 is TGTGCCAGCAGCGAACCTTACACAGATACGCAGTATTTT.

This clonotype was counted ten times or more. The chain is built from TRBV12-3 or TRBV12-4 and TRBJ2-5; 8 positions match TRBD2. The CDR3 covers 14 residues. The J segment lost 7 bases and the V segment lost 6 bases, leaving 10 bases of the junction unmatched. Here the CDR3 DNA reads TGTGCCAGCAGACGCACGGGGGGGGGATTGACCCAGTACTTC. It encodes CASRRTGGGLTQYF.

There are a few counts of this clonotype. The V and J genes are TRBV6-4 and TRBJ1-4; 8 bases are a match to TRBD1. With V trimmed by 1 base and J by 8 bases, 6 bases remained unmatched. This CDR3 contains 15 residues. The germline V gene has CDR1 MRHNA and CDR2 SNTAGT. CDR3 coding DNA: TGTGCCAGCAGTGACTGGGGACAGGCGGAAGAAAAACTGTTTTTT. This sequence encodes CASSDWGQAEEKLFF.

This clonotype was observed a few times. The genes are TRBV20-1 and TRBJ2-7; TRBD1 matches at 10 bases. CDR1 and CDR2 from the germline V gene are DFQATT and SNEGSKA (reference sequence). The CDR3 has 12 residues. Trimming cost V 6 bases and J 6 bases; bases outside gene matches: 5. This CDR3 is CSADRGQSEQYF. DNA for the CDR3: TGCAGTGCCGACAGGGGGCAATCCGAGCAGTACTTC.

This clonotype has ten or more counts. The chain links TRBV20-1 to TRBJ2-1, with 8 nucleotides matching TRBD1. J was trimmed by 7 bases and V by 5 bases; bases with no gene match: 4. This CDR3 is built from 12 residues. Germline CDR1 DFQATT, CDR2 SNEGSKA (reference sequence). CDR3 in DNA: TGCAGTGCTGCGGGACAGGTAAATGAGCAGTTCTTC. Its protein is CSAAGQVNEQFF.

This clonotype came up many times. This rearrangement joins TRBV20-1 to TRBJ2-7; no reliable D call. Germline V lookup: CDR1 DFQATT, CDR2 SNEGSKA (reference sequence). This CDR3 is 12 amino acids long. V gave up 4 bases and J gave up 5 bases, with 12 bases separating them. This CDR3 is CSAKQAFHEQYF. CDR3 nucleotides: TGCAGTGCTAAGCAGGCCTTCCACGAGCAGTACTTC.

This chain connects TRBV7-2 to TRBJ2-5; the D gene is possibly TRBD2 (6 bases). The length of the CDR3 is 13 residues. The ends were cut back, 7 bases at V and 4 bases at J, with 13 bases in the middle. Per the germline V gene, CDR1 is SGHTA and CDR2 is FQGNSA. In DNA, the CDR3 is TGTGCCAGCACCCTATCCGGGGGAGAGACCCAGTACTTC. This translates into CASTLSGGETQYF.

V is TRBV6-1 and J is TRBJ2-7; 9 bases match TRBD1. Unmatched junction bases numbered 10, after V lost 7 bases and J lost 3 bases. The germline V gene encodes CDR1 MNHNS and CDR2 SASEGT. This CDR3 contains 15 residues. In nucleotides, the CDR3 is TGTGCCAGCAAGTCACAGACAGGGGGAGGCTACGAGCAGTACTTC. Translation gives CASKSQTGGGYEQYF.

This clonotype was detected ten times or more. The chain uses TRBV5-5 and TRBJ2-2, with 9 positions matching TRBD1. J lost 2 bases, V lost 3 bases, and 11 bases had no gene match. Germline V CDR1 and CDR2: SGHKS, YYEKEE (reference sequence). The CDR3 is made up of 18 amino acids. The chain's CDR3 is CASSSHPTGGTNTGELFF. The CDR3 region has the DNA TGTGCCAGCAGCTCCCACCCAACAGGGGGCACCAACACCGGGGAGCTGTTTTTT.

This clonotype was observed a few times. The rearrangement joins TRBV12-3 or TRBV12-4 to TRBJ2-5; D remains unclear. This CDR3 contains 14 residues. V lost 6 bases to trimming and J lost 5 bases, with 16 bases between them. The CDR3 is CASRGSTPAETQYF. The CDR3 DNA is TGTGCCAGCAGGGGGTCTACCCCCGCGGAGACCCAGTACTTC.

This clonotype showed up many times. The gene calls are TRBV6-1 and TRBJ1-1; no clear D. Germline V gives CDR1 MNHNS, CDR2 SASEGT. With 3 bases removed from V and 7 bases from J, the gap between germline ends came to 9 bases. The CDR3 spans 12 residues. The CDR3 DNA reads TGTGCCAGCAGTGATCAGACCAGTGAAGCTTTCTTT. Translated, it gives CASSDQTSEAFF.

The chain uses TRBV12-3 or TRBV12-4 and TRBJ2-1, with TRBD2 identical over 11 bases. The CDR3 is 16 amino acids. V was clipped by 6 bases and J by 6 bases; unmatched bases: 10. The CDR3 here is CASSQSSGGARNEQFF. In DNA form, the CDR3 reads TGTGCCAGCAGCCAAAGTAGCGGGGGGGCCCGCAATGAGCAGTTCTTC.